This T cell receptor beta chain derives from a study of T cells after yellow fever vaccination (dated by TCRdb to about 2019). With respect to the entire study: The SMART-Seq v4 Ultra Low Input RNA kit was used to prepare libraries from fractions with low cell numbers. Blood was collected at multiple timepoints before and after primary and secondary immunization, and bulk PBMC replicates and cell subsets were isolated. To follow T-cell clones before and after primary and booster YFV17D yellow fever vaccination, bulk TCR alpha and beta repertoires were sequenced over time. Two healthy male donors made up the cohort, one aged 18 to 29 years and the other aged 30 to 40 years.

Sequencing was carried out with an Illumina NovaSeq 6000. Synthesis of TCR cDNA relied on 5'RACE template switching, a step that introduced a universal primer site along with unique molecular identifiers. Priming of cDNA synthesis was performed from both the TCR alpha and TCR beta constant segments. Two PCR steps were used to amplify libraries, with sample barcodes and sequencing adapters being added in the second step. Libraries were sequenced on Illumina HiSeq 2500 (2x100 bp) or NovaSeq (2x150 bp). As for the authors' bioinformatics: Reads were demultiplexed and collapsed into UMI consensus sequences with MIGEC, and V(D)J alignment was performed with MiXCR. Clonotypes responding to the vaccine were identified with edgeR on replicate PBMC samples, with the criteria of FDR below 0.01 and a log2 fold change above 5 up to day 15. CD4 or CD8 identity was assigned to each bulk clonotype according to whether the clonotype was present at higher abundance in the sequenced CD4 repertoire or the sequenced CD8 repertoire. Using fastp at Q25 and MiXCR, TCRdb reprocessed the public reads and kept productive beta chains. Every CDR3 protein is listed once, alongside the most common genes and DNA of its rows. TCRdb's processing, not the authors' own work, is the source of the V and J calls. The table for this sample lists approximately 160,000 distinct CDR3 sequences; roughly 9% of them were counted only once. The biggest ten clones account for around 35% of the sample.

The research as a whole found: After the booster, most clones that had expanded after primary vaccination were detected again (around 97% of CD4 and more than 85% of CD8), suggesting broad maintenance of memory. Only a couple of donors were included in the study, so the extent to which the findings can be generalized is limited. A small fraction of clonotypes appeared in both the CD4 and CD8 compartments, likely as a result of convergent recombination. Because abundant contaminating clonotypes from the bulk population could be contained in FACS-sorted repertoires, computational filtering was required. The secondary T-cell response was weaker than the primary response but faster, peaking on day 5 instead of day 15.

The sample's treatment or condition label is to be understood as: live attenuated yellow fever vaccine strain. PBMCs were isolated from peripheral blood using a standard Ficoll-Paque protocol. Dynabeads CD4 and CD8 positive selection kits were used to isolate CD4 and CD8 T-cell fractions. RNA was extracted with TriZol from bulk PBMCs, CD4 and CD8 fractions, and dextramer-positive and dextramer-negative fractions. V is trimmed back by 5 bases and J by 1 base, and the junction contains 11 bases that no gene match accounts for. CDR1 is given as DFQATT and CDR2 as SNEGSKA, both from the germline V gene (reference sequence). Its CDR3 holds 17 amino acids, cysteine through phenylalanine. Left in the record is the CDR3 DNA by itself, 51 bases read in frame from the first base. A remark on this clonotype: Its antigen is not yet known. It has no much larger one-base neighbor in the sample; base qualities were not kept.

The input for sequencing was CD8+ T cells sorted from PBMCs, taken 45 days after the yellow fever booster vaccination. The TCR was taken from a man younger than 30 who received the YFV17D yellow fever vaccine. In this chain, TRBV20-1 is recombined with TRBJ2-5, with 12 bases in between that match TRBD2. The CDR3 sequence is CSADSSGGEGTQETQYF. The DNA reads TGCAGTGCTGATTCTAGCGGGGGGGAGGGTACCCAAGAGACCCAGTACTTC.